These 10 T cell receptor beta chains were sequenced from one sample in a study of OX40 agonist ivuxolimab in advanced cancers. Library prep was done by the immunoSEQ multiplex PCR assay. The source is immuneACCESS, and TCRdb retained only in-frame sequences with V and J called. Part of the clones is not carried over; for the studies checked, unresolved V genes explain less than half of this, and the remainder is unexplained. The sample table holds more than 85,000 clones, of which roughly 89% were seen once. 0.4% to 0.65% of the sample is taken by the ten largest. The sample in question was CD4+ or CD8+ T cells sorted from blood, obtained in a trial of the OX40 agonist ivuxolimab. Receptors originate from an adult with an advanced solid tumor such as melanoma, head and neck, liver or kidney cancer.

V gene TRBV19 combines with J gene TRBJ1-3; a possible D gene is TRBD1 (6 bases). The germline V and J ends were trimmed by 6 bases and 0 bases, with 12 bases remaining between them. Germline CDR1 is LNHDA and CDR2 is SQIVND (reference sequence). The CDR3 sequence is 15 residues long. The DNA for the CDR3 is TGTGCCAGTAGCCGACAGGCTAGCTCTGGAAACACCATATATTTT. Residues: CASSRQASSGNTIYF.

This chain links TRBV5-1 with TRBJ2-3; maybe TRBD2 (6 bases). The V end lost 1 base, the J end lost 0 bases, and 9 bases lay between the germline ends. This CDR3 is built from 15 residues. Looked up from germline, CDR1 is SGHRS and CDR2 is YFSETQ. The chain's CDR3 is CASSLTSFSTDTQYF. In DNA form, the CDR3 reads TGCGCCAGCAGCTTGACTAGCTTCAGCACAGATACGCAGTATTTT.

This rearrangement joins TRBV10-3 to TRBJ2-5; D is undetermined. V lost 6 bases, J lost 1 base, and 3 bases lay in between. This CDR3 comprises 11 residues. Germline CDR1 is ENHRY and CDR2 is SYGVKD. This chain's CDR3 is CAIRAQETQYF. As DNA, the CDR3 is TGTGCCATCAGGGCCCAAGAGACCCAGTACTTC.

The table lists this clone with a few counts. This chain uses TRBV29-1 with TRBJ1-1, with D possibly matching TRBD1 (6 bases). The V end lost 6 bases, the J end lost 0 bases, and 14 bases lay between the germline ends. The CDR3 covers 14 residues. Germline CDR1 SQVTM, CDR2 ANQGSEA. Written as DNA, the CDR3 is TGCAGCGTCCGGACAGTCGACATGAACACTGAAGCTTTCTTT. Its translation: CSVRTVDMNTEAFF.

This chain links TRBV5-8 with TRBJ1-1; possible D gene TRBD1, 6 bases. Trimming cost V 2 bases and J 4 bases, with 12 bases left between them. Germline V gives CDR1 SGHTS, CDR2 YDEGEE. CDR3 length equals 14 residues. In DNA form, the CDR3 reads TGTGCCAGCAGCTTAGTAGGGGGGGTCACTGAAGCTTTCTTT. Residues: CASSLVGGVTEAFF.

The V gene is TRBV27, the J gene TRBJ1-2; TRBD1 agrees at 9 bases. V dropped 3 bases and J dropped 6; count of bases not matched to a gene: 5. Germline assignment: CDR1 MNHEY and CDR2 SMNVEV (reference sequence). The CDR3 consists of 14 residues. CDR3: CASSFRRQGDGYTF. The DNA for the CDR3 is TGTGCCAGCAGTTTCCGTCGACAGGGGGATGGCTACACCTTC.

The rearrangement joins TRBV28 to TRBJ2-5; 11 bases line up with TRBD2. With V trimmed by 7 bases and J by 4 bases, 5 bases remained unmatched. The length of the CDR3 is 14 residues. Germline loops: CDR1 MDHEN, CDR2 SYDVKM. The CDR3 region has the DNA TGTGCCAGCATTAGCGGGGGGGCTGGAGAGACCCAGTACTTC. It is translated as CASISGGAGETQYF. The whole variable domain, filled in from reference TRBV28 and TRBJ2-5, reads DVKVTQSSRYLVKRTGEKVFLECVQDMDHENMFWYRQDPGLGLRLIYFSYDVKMKEKGDIPEGYSVSREKKERFSLILESASTNQTSMYLCASISGGAGETQYFGPGTRLLVL.

The V and J genes are TRBV7-2 and TRBJ2-1; 9 bases agree with TRBD2. Trimming cost V 5 bases and J 9 bases; bases outside gene matches: 11. Germline CDR1 and CDR2: SGHTA and FQGNSA. This CDR3 has 15 residues. CDR3 amino acids: CASSPQDRREGEQFF. CDR3 nucleotides: TGTGCCAGCAGCCCTCAGGACAGGCGGGAGGGTGAGCAGTTCTTC.

The chain recombines TRBV18 with TRBJ1-1; TRBD1 is a possible D gene (6 bases). With 3 bases removed from V and 3 bases from J, the gap between germline ends came to 14 bases. CDR1 and CDR2 (germline): KGHSH, LQKENI. The CDR3 runs 15 residues. Here the CDR3 DNA reads TGTGCCAGCTCACCGGTGGGGGGCGCGGACACTGAAGCTTTCTTT. This gives the protein CASSPVGGADTEAFF. The variable domain in full, completed from reference TRBV18 and TRBJ1-1, reads NAGVMQNPRHLVRRRGQEARLRCSPMKGHSHVYWYRQLPEEGLKFMVYLQKENIIDESGMPKERFSAEFPKEGPSILRIQQVVRGDSAAYFCASSPVGGADTEAFFGQGTRLTVV.

The chain employs TRBV4-2 and TRBJ1-2; unclear D gene. Germline-derived CDR1 and CDR2 are LGHNA and YNFKEQ. V lost 2 bases to trimming and J lost 1 base, with 11 bases between them. The CDR3 is made up of 15 amino acids. The chain's CDR3 is CASSQSGRINYGYTF. The CDR3, as DNA: TGTGCCAGCAGCCAATCAGGCAGAATTAACTATGGCTACACCTTC.